The 14 T cell receptor beta chains below come from one sample, sequenced in a study of T cell changes during pregnancy in multiple sclerosis. TCRdb's table, derived via immunoSEQ multiplex PCR, lists solely in-frame clones and lacks some. The table shows approximately 65,000 clones, with approximately 91% occurring only once. Sequencing was performed on CD4+ T cells from peripheral blood mononuclear cells, taken in the first trimester of pregnancy. The receptor set was obtained from a female donor with multiple sclerosis, enrolled in a pregnancy study.

The genes are TRBV7-9 and TRBJ1-5; unclear D gene. Deletions cut 1 base from V and 6 bases from J, with 16 bases between. The CDR3 length is 16 residues. Germline-derived CDR1 and CDR2 are SEHNR and FQNEAQ (reference sequence). Written as DNA, the CDR3 is TGTGCCAGCAGCTTAGGTTCTGGAATACTAGGTCAGCCCCAGCATTTT. Translating gives CASSLGSGILGQPQHF.

This clone was found once. V and J are TRBV19 and TRBJ2-5; maybe TRBD1 (6 bases). Germline V CDR1 and CDR2: LNHDA, SQIVND (reference sequence). V shed 5 bases and J shed 0 bases, with 16 bases lying between them. This CDR3 is 16 amino acids long. CDR3: CASSHVRDTNQETQYF. CDR3 nucleotide sequence: TGTGCCAGTAGTCACGTCCGGGACACCAACCAAGAGACCCAGTACTTC. Full variable domain (missing parts from reference TRBV19 and TRBJ2-5): DGGITQSPKYLFRKEGQNVTLSCEQNLNHDAMYWYRQDPGQGLRLIYYSQIVNDFQKGDIAEGYSVSREKKESFPLTVTSAQKNPTAFYLCASSHVRDTNQETQYFGPGTRLLVL.

The chain has TRBV2 and TRBJ2-3; TRBD2 agrees at 12 bases. The length of the CDR3 is 13 residues. V was pared by 10 bases and J by 4 bases, with 3 bases of the junction left unmatched. From germline, CDR1 is SNHLY and CDR2 FYNNEI. DNA for the CDR3: TGTGCCATATCTAGCGGGGGGGCAGATACGCAGTATTTT. Encoded protein: CAISSGGADTQYF.

This clone has only one observation. This chain connects TRBV7-9 to TRBJ2-1, with TRBD1 matching over 11 bases. CDR1 and CDR2 (germline): SEHNR, FQNEAQ (reference sequence). The length of the CDR3 is 16 residues. Germline trimming cut 0 bases from V and 8 bases from J; bases unmatched to any gene: 6. This CDR3 reads CASSLAARGQGDEQFF. In DNA, the CDR3 is TGTGCCAGCAGCTTAGCAGCCAGGGGACAGGGGGATGAGCAGTTCTTC.

This clone was observed once. The rearrangement uses TRBV5-6 and TRBJ2-1; possibly TRBD2 for D (5 bases). Germline V gene lookup returns CDR1 SGHDT and CDR2 YYEEEE. The CDR3 covers 13 residues. The V and J ends lost 4 bases and 4 bases respectively, with 9 bases between them. CDR3 bases: TGTGCCAGCAGCCCCGGGATTTACAATGAGCAGTTCTTC. Protein: CASSPGIYNEQFF. Full variable domain (rest looked up from reference TRBV5-6 and TRBJ2-1): DAGVTQSPTHLIKTRGQQVTLRCSPKSGHDTVSWYQQALGQGPQFIFQYYEEEERQRGNFPDRFSGHQFPNYSSELNVNALLLGDSALYLCASSPGIYNEQFFGPGTRLTVL.

The genes are TRBV9 and TRBJ2-7; weak D call: TRBD2 (7 bases). This CDR3 contains 19 residues. Looked up from germline, CDR1 is SGDLS and CDR2 is YYNGEE. The V end lost 0 bases, the J end lost 2 bases, and 24 bases lay between the germline ends. CDR3 protein: CASSVGLEGGTSYTYEQYF. The CDR3 DNA sequence: TGTGCCAGCAGCGTAGGGCTCGAGGGGGGGACATCCTACACCTACGAGCAGTACTTC.

V and J are TRBV20-1 and TRBJ2-1; no reliable D call. Per the germline V gene, CDR1 is DFQATT and CDR2 is SNEGSKA (reference sequence). The CDR3 contains 11 residues. The V end was cut by 3 bases, the J end by 8 bases, with 8 bases between. CDR3 bases: TGCAGTGCTAGTCGACGGGATGAGCAGTTCTTC. It encodes CSASRRDEQFF.

The rearrangement links TRBV20-1 to TRBJ2-1; D unclear. The CDR3 runs to 11 residues. The V end was cut by 3 bases, the J end by 7 bases, with 7 bases between. Germline CDR1 DFQATT, CDR2 SNEGSKA (reference sequence). The CDR3 region has the DNA TGCAGTGCTAGTTCTGCGAATGAGCAGTTCTTC. Translation: CSASSANEQFF.

V usage is TRBV5-6 and J usage is TRBJ1-1; D ambiguous. Germline values: CDR1 SGHDT, CDR2 YYEEEE. V dropped 0 bases and J dropped 6 bases, with 9 bases sitting between them. The length of the CDR3 is 13 residues. The CDR3 DNA reads as TGTGCCAGCAGCTTGGTATCCCCTTCTGAAGCTTTCTTT. Translation gives CASSLVSPSEAFF.

V and J are TRBV18 and TRBJ2-1; possible D gene TRBD2, 7 bases. Germline CDR1 KGHSH, CDR2 LQKENI. The CDR3 is 16 residues long. V lost 2 bases, J lost 2 bases, and 13 bases lay in between. The CDR3 sequence is CASSPRGGRTYNEQFF. CDR3 nucleotides: TGTGCCAGCTCACCAAGGGGGGGGCGCACCTACAATGAGCAGTTCTTC.

The table lists this clone with a count of one. The genes are TRBV11-2 and TRBJ2-3, with D possibly TRBD1 on 5 matching bases. The germline CDR1 and CDR2 sequences are SGHAT and FQNNGV. The CDR3 has 15 amino acids. V lost 0 bases to trimming and J lost 9 bases, with 16 bases between them. CDR3 coding DNA: TGTGCCAGCAGCTTAGAGGGGCGTGCTTACGACACGCAGTATTTT. Amino acids: CASSLEGRAYDTQYF.

The CDR3 here is CASTYRDARGEQYF. The CDR3 nucleotides read TGTGCCAGCACCTACAGGGATGCCCGAGGCGAGCAGTACTTC. This chain connects TRBV27 to TRBJ2-7; TRBD1 is a possible D gene (6 bases). Germline V gene data show CDR1 as MNHEY and CDR2 as SMNVEV (reference sequence). V dropped 7 bases and J dropped 6 bases, with 19 bases sitting between them. This CDR3 is built from 14 residues.

The V and J genes are TRBV21-1 and TRBJ2-5; the table calls TRBD2, which could not be checked here. TRBV21-1 is deemed a pseudogene. The length of the CDR3 is 15 residues. CDR3 DNA: TGTGCCAGCAGCCCCCCCCGGCCGGTGGGGGGGACCCAGTACTTC. Residues: CASSPPRPVGGTQYF.

About this clone itself: Other nucleotide sequences in the sample specify the same CDR3. This rearrangement joins TRBV7-9 to TRBJ2-3; 9 positions agree with TRBD2. J gave up 1 base and V 3 bases, and 2 bases lay outside the gene matches. The CDR3 consists of 15 residues. Germline CDR1 and CDR2: SEHNR and FQNEAQ (reference sequence). CDR3 coding DNA: TGTGCCAGCAGCTTCTTAGCGGGGGGCACAGATACGCAGTATTTT. This encodes CASSFLAGGTDTQYF.